The 6 T cell receptor beta chains below were found in one sample sequenced in a study of blood T cells in healthy people across ages. The use of a sample-barcoded 5' primer and a J-beta primer mix characterized a second PCR of about 7 to 12 cycles. TCRdb processed the 5' RACE reads anew with MiXCR; each CDR3 protein has one entry. The sample has 650,000 to 1,000,000 distinct CDR3 sequences; 35% to 40% are singletons. Specimen: blood. The receptors shown here come from a man younger than 30 in good health.

This clonotype was recorded a few times. The rearrangement uses TRBV5-1 and TRBJ2-1; 7 bases line up with TRBD2. V dropped 0 bases and J dropped 4; count of bases not matched to a gene: 7. In germline, CDR1 is SGHRS, CDR2 YFSETQ. CDR3 length equals 16 residues. Here the CDR3 DNA reads TGCGCCAGCAGCTTGGAATCAGCGGGGAGGTACAATGAGCAGTTCTTC. Its translation: CASSLESAGRYNEQFF.

Comment on this clonotype: Given a much more abundant clone one base away, this may be a read error. The rearrangement uses TRBV12-3 or TRBV12-4 and TRBJ2-1; TRBD1 aligns across 11 bases. The CDR3 has 15 residues. Losses at the gene ends were 7 bases for V and 3 bases for J; bases not matched to a gene: 5. The CDR3 DNA reads TGTGCCAGCAATTCCGGGACAGGGGGCTACAATGAGCAGTTCTTC. It yields the protein CASNSGTGGYNEQFF.

With regard to this clonotype: This may arise from a read error, as a much more abundant clone is one base away. This chain links TRBV28 with TRBJ2-1; D is perhaps TRBD2 (5 bases). The CDR3 runs to 16 residues. V was shortened by 2 bases and J by 1 base, with 12 bases between the two germline ends. The germline gives CDR1 MDHEN, CDR2 SYDVKM. Here the CDR3 reads CASSLAGGISYNEQFF. CDR3 nucleotides: TGTGCCAGCAGTTTAGCGGGCGGTATTTCCTACAATGAGCAGTTCTTC. Full variable domain (missing parts from reference TRBV28 and TRBJ2-1): DVKVTQSSRYLVKRTGEKVFLECVQDMDHENMFWYRQDPGLGLRLIYFSYDVKMKEKGDIPEGYSVSREKKERFSLILESASTNQTSMYLCASSLAGGISYNEQFFGPGTRLTVL.

The chain couples TRBV12-3 or TRBV12-4 to TRBJ1-2, with 7 bases fitting TRBD1. V lost 7 bases to trimming and J lost 8 bases; unmatched junction nucleotides: 13. CDR3 length: 14 residues. Written as DNA, the CDR3 is TGTGCCAGCACCCTAGGGGGCAGGGTAGGAGGCTACACCTTC. Its translation: CASTLGGRVGGYTF.

The chain employs TRBV25-1 and TRBJ1-3, with D possibly matching TRBD1 (5 bases). V shed 2 bases and J shed 0 bases, with 5 bases lying between them. Germline CDR1 and CDR2: MGHDK and SYGVNS. The CDR3 spans 14 residues. For the CDR3, the DNA is TGTGCCAGCAGTGAAGGGGCCTCTGGAAACACCATATATTTT. This sequence encodes CASSEGASGNTIYF.

On this clonotype: A much larger clone differs by one base, so this may be a read error. V usage is TRBV20-1 and J usage is TRBJ2-3; 12 bases line up with TRBD2. From germline, CDR1 is DFQATT and CDR2 SNEGSKA (reference sequence). With V trimmed by 6 bases and J by 1 base, 5 bases remained unmatched. CDR3 length: 15 residues. The CDR3 nucleotides read TGCAGTGCCGCACTAGCGGGGGGATGCACAGATACGCAGTATTTT. This gives the protein CSAALAGGCTDTQYF.